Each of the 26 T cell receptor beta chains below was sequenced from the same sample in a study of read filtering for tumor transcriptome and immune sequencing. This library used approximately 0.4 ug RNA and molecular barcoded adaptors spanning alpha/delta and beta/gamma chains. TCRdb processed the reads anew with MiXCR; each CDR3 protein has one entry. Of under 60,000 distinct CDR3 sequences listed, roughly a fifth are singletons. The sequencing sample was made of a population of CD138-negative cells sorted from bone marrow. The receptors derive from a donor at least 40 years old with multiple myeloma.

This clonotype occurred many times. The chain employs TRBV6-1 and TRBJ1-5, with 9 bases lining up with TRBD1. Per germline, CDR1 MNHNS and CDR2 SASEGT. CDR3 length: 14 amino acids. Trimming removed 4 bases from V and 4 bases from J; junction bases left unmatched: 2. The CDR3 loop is CASSGGTGNQPQHF. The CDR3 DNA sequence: TGTGCCAGCAGTGGTGGGACAGGGAATCAGCCCCAGCATTTT.

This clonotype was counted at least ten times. The CDR3, as DNA: TGTGCCAGCAGCTTAGCCGGGATCCAGAACACCGGGGAGCTGTTTTTT. Translating it yields CASSLAGIQNTGELFF. The V gene is TRBV7-9, the J gene TRBJ2-2; perhaps TRBD2 as D (5 bases). The CDR3 has 16 amino acids. Germline lookup yields CDR1 SEHNR and CDR2 FQNEAQ (reference sequence). The V and J ends lost 0 bases and 1 base respectively, with 9 bases between them. Full variable domain (rest looked up from reference TRBV7-9 and TRBJ2-2): DTGVSQNPRHKITKRGQNVTFRCDPISEHNRLYWYRQTLGQGPEFLTYFQNEAQLEKSRLLSDRFSAERPKGSFSTLEIQRTEQGDSAMYLCASSLAGIQNTGELFFGEGSRLTVL.

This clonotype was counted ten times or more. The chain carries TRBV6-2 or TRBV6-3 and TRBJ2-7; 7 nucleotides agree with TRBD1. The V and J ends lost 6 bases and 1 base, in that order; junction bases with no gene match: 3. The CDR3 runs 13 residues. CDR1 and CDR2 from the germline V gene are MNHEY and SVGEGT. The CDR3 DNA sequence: TGTGCCAGCAGAGGGGACAGATCCTACGAGCAGTACTTC. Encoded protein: CASRGDRSYEQYF.

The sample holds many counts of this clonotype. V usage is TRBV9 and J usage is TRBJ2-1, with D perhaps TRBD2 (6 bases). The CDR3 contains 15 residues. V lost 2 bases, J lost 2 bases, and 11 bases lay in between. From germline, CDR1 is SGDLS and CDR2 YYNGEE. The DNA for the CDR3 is TGTGCCAGCAGCGTCAGCAGCGGGCCCTACAATGAGCAGTTCTTC. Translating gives CASSVSSGPYNEQFF. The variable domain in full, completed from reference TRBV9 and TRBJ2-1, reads DSGVTQTPKHLITATGQRVTLRCSPRSGDLSVYWYQQSLDQGLQFLIQYYNGEERAKGNILERFSAQQFPDLHSELNLSSLELGDSALYFCASSVSSGPYNEQFFGPGTRLTVL.

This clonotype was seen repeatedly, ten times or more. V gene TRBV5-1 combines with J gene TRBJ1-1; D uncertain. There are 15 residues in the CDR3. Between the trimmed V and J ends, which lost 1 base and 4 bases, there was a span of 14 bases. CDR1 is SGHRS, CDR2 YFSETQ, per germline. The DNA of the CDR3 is TGCGCCAGCAGCTTGCCGGGAAGTCGGGCCACTGAAGCTTTCTTT. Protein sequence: CASSLPGSRATEAFF.

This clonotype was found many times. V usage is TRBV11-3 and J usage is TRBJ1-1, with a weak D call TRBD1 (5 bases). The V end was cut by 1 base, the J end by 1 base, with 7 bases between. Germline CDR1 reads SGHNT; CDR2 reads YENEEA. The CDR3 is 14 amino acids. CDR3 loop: CASSLAGGNTEAFF. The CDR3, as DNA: TGTGCCAGCAGCTTAGCTGGGGGGAACACTGAAGCTTTCTTT.

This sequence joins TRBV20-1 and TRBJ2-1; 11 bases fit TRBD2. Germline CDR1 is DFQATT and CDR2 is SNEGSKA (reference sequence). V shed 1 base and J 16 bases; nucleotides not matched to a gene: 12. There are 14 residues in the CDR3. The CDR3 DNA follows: TGCAGTGCTAGAGGAGGACTAGCGGGTAATGAGGAATTCTTC. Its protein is CSARGGLAGNEEFF.

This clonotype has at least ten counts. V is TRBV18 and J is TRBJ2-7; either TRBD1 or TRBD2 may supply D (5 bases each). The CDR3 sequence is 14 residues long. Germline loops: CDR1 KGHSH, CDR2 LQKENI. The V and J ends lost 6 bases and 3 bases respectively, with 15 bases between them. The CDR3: CASSGARAGYEQYF. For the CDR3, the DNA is TGTGCCAGCTCGGGAGCCAGGGCCGGCTACGAGCAGTACTTC.

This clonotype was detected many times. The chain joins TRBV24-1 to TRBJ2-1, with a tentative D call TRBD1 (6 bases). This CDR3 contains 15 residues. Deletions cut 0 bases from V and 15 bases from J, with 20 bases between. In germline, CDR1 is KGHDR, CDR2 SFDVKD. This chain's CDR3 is CATSDLRTGHLMRFF. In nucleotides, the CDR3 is TGTGCCACCAGTGATTTGCGCACGGGACACCTCATGAGGTTCTTC.

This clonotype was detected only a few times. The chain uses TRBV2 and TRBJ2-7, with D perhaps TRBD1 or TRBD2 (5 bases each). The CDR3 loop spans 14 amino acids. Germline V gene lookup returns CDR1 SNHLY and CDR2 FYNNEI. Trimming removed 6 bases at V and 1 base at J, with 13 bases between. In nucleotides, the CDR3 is TGTGCCAGCAGCGTGGGACGGTTGTCCTACGAGCAGTACTTC. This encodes CASSVGRLSYEQYF.

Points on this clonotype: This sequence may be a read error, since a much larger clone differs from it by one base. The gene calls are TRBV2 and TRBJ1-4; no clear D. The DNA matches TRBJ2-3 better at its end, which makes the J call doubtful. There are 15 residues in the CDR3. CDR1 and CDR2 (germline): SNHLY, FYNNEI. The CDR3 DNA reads TGTGCCAGCGCCCTCGACACCGACGTGGGAGATACGCAGTATTTT. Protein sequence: CASALDTDVGDTQYF.

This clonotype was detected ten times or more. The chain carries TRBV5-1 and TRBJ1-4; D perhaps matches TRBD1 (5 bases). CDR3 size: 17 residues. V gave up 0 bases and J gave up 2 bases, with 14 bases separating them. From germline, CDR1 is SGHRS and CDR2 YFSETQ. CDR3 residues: CASSLDGQGMTNEKLFF. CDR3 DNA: TGCGCCAGCAGCTTGGATGGGCAGGGAATGACTAATGAAAAACTGTTTTTT.

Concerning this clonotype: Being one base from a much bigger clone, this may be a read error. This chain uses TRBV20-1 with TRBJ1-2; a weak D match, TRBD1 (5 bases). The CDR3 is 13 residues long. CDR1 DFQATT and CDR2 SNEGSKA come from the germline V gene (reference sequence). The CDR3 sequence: CSAVRATNFGYTF. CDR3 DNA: TGCAGTGCTGTCAGGGCCACCAACTTTGGCTACACCTTC.

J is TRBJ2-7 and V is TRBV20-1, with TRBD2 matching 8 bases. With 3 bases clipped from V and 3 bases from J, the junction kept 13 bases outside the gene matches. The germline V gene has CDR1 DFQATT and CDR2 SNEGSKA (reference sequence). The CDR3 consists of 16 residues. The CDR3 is CSASGAGGRTLYEQYF. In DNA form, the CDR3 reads TGCAGTGCTAGTGGGGCTGGCGGGAGGACCCTCTACGAGCAGTACTTC.

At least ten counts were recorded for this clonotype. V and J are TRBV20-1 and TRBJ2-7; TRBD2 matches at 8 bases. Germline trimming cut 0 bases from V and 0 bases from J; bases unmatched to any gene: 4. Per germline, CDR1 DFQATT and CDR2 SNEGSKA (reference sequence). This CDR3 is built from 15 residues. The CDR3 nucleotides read TGCAGTGCTAGAGATGGGCGGGAGGTCTCCTACGAGCAGTACTTC. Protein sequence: CSARDGREVSYEQYF.

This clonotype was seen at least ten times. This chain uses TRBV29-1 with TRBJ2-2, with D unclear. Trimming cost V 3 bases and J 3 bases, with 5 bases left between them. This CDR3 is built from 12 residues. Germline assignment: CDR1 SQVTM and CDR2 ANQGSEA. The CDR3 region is CSVDEDTGELFF. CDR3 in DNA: TGCAGCGTTGATGAAGACACCGGGGAGCTGTTTTTT.

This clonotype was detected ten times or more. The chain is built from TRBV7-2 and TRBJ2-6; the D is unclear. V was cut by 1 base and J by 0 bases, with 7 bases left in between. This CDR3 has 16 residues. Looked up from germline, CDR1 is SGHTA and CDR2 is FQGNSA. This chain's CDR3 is CASSLGDFSGANVLTF. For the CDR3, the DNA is TGTGCCAGCAGCTTAGGAGATTTCTCTGGGGCCAACGTCCTGACTTTC.

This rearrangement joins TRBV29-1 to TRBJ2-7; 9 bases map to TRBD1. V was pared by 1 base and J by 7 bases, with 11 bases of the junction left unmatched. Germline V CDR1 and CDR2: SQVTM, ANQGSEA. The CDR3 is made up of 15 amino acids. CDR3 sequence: CSVEVRDRDLWEQYF. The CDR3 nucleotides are TGCAGCGTTGAAGTTAGGGACAGGGATCTTTGGGAGCAGTACTTC.

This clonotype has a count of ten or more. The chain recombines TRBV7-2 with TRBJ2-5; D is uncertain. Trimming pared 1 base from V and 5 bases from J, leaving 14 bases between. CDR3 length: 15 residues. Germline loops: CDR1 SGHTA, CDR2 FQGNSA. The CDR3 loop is CASSLGRTARETQYF. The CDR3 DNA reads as TGTGCCAGCAGCTTAGGCCGGACGGCTAGGGAGACCCAGTACTTC.

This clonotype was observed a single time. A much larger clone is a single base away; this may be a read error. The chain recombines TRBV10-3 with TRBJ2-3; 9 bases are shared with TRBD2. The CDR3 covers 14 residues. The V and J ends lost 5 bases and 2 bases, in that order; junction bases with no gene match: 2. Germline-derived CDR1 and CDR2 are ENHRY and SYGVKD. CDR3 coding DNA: TGTGCCATCAGTCCTAGCGGGGTCACAGATACGCAGTATTTT. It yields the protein CAISPSGVTDTQYF.

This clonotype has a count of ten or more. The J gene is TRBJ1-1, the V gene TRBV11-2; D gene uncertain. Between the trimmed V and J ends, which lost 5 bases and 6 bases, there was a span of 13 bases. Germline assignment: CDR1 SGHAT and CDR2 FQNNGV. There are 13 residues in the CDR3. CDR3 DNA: TGTGCCAGCAGCGAGGGTGGACGGGCTGAAGCTTTCTTT. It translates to CASSEGGRAEAFF.

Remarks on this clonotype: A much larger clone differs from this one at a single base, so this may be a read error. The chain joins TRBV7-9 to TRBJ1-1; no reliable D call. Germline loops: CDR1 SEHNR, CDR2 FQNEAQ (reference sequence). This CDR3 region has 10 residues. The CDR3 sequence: CASGNYEALF. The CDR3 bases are TGTGCCAGCGGGAACTACGAAGCTCTCTTT.

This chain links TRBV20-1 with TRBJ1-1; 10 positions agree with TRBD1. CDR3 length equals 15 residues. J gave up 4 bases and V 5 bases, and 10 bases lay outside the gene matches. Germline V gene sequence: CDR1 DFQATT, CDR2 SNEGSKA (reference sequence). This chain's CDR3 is CSAPTRQGASTEAFF. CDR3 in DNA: TGCAGTGCTCCCACTCGACAGGGGGCTAGCACTGAAGCTTTCTTT.

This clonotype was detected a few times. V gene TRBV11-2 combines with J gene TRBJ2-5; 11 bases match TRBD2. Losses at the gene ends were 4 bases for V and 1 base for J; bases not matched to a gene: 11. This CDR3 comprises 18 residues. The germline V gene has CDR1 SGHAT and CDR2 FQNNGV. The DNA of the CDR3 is TGTGCCAGCAGCTCAAGACTAGCGGGAATCGCGCCCCAAGAGACCCAGTACTTC. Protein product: CASSSRLAGIAPQETQYF.

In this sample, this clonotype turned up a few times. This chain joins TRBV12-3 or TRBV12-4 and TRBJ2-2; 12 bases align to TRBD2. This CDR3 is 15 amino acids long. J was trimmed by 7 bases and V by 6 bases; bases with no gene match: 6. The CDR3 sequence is CASRRTSGTGGELFF. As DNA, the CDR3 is TGTGCCAGCAGAAGGACTAGCGGGACCGGCGGGGAGCTGTTTTTT.

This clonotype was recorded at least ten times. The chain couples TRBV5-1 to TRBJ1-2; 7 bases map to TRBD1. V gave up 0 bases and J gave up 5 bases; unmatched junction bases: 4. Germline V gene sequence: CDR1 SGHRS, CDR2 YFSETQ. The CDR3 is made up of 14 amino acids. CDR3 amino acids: CASSLGTGPYGYTF. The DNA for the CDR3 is TGCGCCAGCAGCTTGGGGACAGGTCCTTATGGCTACACCTTC.